This T cell receptor beta chain emerged from a study of blood T cell repertoires in COVID-19. Study-wide context: Nucleic acid was either cDNA or gDNA, and it came from T cells, B-cell-depleted T cells, or PBMCs.

Per the original data handling: Amplified reference gene primers provided the basis for estimating nucleated cell counts. TCRdb's copy holds only in-frame clones and misses some; the assay was immunoSEQ multiplex PCR. Clone size and the V and J calls come from that table; the DNA yielded D and trimming. The sample has over 200,000 clones; approximately 86% are singletons. V dropped 0 bases and J dropped 5 bases, with 7 bases sitting between them. The CDR3 totals 14 residues. Germline values: CDR1 MNHEY, CDR2 SVGAGI. This chain joins TRBV6-5 and TRBJ2-2, with D unresolved. This receptor was obtained from a man younger than 35 with active or convalescent COVID-19. The material sequenced was peripheral blood. CDR3 DNA sequence: TGTGCCAGCAGTTACTCGCAGGCGACCGGGGAGCTGTTTTTT. This encodes CASSYSQATGELFF.